This T cell receptor beta chain was observed in a study of blood T cell repertoires in COVID-19. Study information: The United States, Italy and Spain supplied acute and convalescent COVID-19 samples. Sources were T cells, B-cell-depleted T cells, or PBMCs; the material itself was cDNA or gDNA.

Cohort 3 donors were reported recovered after two negative PCRs, clearance, or symptom resolution. Per the study methods: Amplification of reference gene primers was used by the study to estimate nucleated cell counts. Assay used: immunoSEQ multiplex PCR; TCRdb lists only in-frame clones, some missing. The V and J calls and the clone size are those of that table, but D and trimming were determined from the DNA. The sample contains 200,000 to 250,000 clones, roughly nine tenths of which appear only once. J lost 7 bases, V lost 7 bases, and 8 bases had no gene match. This CDR3 spans 14 amino acids. Per germline, CDR1 GTSNPN and CDR2 SVGIG (reference sequence).

This TCR came from a man aged 25 to 40 who had recovered from COVID-19. The specimen was PBMCs or T cells enriched from blood (not recorded which). The gene calls are TRBV30 and TRBJ1-6; 9 bases fit TRBD1. The CDR3 DNA follows: TGTGCCTTGGAACCGGGACAGGGAAATTCACCCCTCCACTTT. Translating gives CALEPGQGNSPLHF. Full variable domain (missing parts from reference TRBV30 and TRBJ1-6): SQTIHQWPATLVQPVGSPLSLECTVEGTSNPNLYWYRQAAGRGLQLLFYSVGIGQISSEVPQNLSASRPQDRQFILSSKKLLLSDSGFYLCALEPGQGNSPLHFGNGTRLTVT.